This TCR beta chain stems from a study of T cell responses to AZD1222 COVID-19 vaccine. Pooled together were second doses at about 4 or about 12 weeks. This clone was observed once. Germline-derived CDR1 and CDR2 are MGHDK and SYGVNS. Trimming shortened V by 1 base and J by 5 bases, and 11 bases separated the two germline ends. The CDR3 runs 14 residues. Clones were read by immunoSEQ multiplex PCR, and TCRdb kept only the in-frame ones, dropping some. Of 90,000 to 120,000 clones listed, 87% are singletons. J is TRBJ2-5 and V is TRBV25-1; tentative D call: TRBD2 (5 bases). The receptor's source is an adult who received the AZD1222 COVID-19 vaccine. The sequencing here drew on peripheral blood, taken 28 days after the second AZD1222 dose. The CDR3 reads CASSEFEGRETQYF. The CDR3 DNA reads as TGTGCCAGCAGTGAATTTGAGGGTCGGGAGACCCAGTACTTC.